This T cell receptor (beta chain) was profiled in a study of neurological immune-mediated disorders. The V gene end was trimmed by 3 bases and the J gene end by 3 bases; junction bases not matched to a gene: 3. Germline CDR1 KGHSH, CDR2 LQKENI. The CDR3 totals 15 residues. A 10-nucleotide random UMI tagged transcripts in template-switch 5'RACE cDNA synthesis. A single record per CDR3 protein comes from TCRdb applying MiXCR to the 5' RACE reads. The data show around 30,000 distinct CDR3 sequences, under 6% seen once. This clonotype came up many times. The sequenced sample consisted of PBMCs. This clonotype was obtained from a young man in good health. The rearrangement uses TRBV18 and TRBJ2-1; 9 nucleotides align to TRBD2. CDR3 amino acids: CASSPSTSGYNEQFF. The DNA for the CDR3 is TGTGCCAGCTCACCCTCGACTAGCGGCTACAATGAGCAGTTCTTC. Filled out from reference TRBV18 and TRBJ2-1, the complete variable domain reads NAGVMQNPRHLVRRRGQEARLRCSPMKGHSHVYWYRQLPEEGLKFMVYLQKENIIDESGMPKERFSAEFPKEGPSILRIQQVVRGDSAAYFCASSPSTSGYNEQFFGPGTRLTVL.